This T cell receptor (beta chain) emerged from a study of T cells in localized non-small cell lung cancer (dated by TCRdb to the early 2020s). Concerning the study at large: The study analyzed T cell repertoires of hundreds of early-stage NSCLC patients, comparing tumors and uninvolved tumor-adjacent lungs. The cohort was made up of 200 to 250 treatment-naive NSCLC patients whose localized lung tumors had been resected. Of the NSCLC patients, 120 to 150 were male and 107 were female, and the mean age was about 69 years.

The CDR3 sequence holds 12 residues, the cysteine and phenylalanine included. The DNA shown is the 36-base CDR3, in frame from base 1. Taken from the germline V gene, the CDR1 and CDR2 loops are LGHNT and FRNRAP. In regard to this clone: Its recognized antigen is unknown. Base qualities are not recorded, but no much larger clone differs from it by a single base.

Results the study describes overall, beyond this receptor: A median of roughly 56 of the top 100 tumor clones were detected in paired uninvolved adjacent lung, and around 27 of these tumor clones were also found among the top 100 clones of the paired uninvolved adjacent lung. Since the design was exploratory, TCR variables were selected using unadjusted p-values with no false-discovery rate correction. Higher T cell density in blood was associated with longer overall survival, whereas higher clonality in adjacent lung was associated with shorter survival. Multi-region tumor sequencing was not performed, so intratumor heterogeneity could not be excluded. Uninvolved tumor-adjacent lung showed the highest T cell clonality, higher than tumor, which suggests more focused antigenic responses in the uninvolved tumor-adjacent lung.

TCR beta CDR3 regions were sequenced from DNA using the immunoSEQ Assay. Per the authors' processing: T cell density was computed as TCR beta template counts normalized to usable DNA estimated by amplifying housekeeping genes. Richness was estimated with the preseqR package, extrapolating to 400,000 templates for PBMC samples and 120,000 templates for tissue samples. Clonality was calculated as one minus Pielou's evenness. Tissue-enriched TCRs were identified through differential abundance testing performed on productive amino-acid clonotypes, with a minimum total count of 5 and an alpha of 0.1. The Jaccard Index and the Morisita Overlap Index were used to measure repertoire overlap between compartments. TCR beta CDR3s were clustered by GLIPH together with public tetramer-defined viral CDR3s, and at least three viral sequences plus V-gene enrichment were required for viral motifs. Held by TCRdb, this immuneACCESS table contains in-frame sequences only and omits some clones. Under half of the omission traces to an unresolved V gene where checked; the cause of the rest is unknown. The D gene and trimming were derived from the DNA, and the V and J assignments and clone size from that table. The sample has about 1,100 clones on record, over 15% of them singletons. The ten largest clones capture about 7.6% of the sample.

At diagnosis, tumor, uninvolved tumor-adjacent lung and peripheral blood were collected and then preserved as a mix of FFPE and fresh-frozen material. Sequences were derived from lung tumor tissue, sampled before any cancer treatment. The clonotype originates from a female donor of 60 years or more with stage I squamous cell lung carcinoma. Recombination connected TRBV12-5 to TRBJ1-5; 10 bases in the middle match TRBD1. The CDR3 region has the sequence CASTPGQGYQHF. The DNA sequence is given as TGTGCCAGCACTCCGGGACAGGGGTACCAGCATTTT.